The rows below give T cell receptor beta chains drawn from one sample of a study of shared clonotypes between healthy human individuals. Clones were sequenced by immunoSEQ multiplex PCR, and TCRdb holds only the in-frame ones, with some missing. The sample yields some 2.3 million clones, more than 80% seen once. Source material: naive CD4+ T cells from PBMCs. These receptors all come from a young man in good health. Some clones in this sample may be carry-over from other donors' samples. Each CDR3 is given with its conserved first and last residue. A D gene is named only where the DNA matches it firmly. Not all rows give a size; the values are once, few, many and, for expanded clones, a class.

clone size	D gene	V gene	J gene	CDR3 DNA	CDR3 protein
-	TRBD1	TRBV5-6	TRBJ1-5	TGTGCCAGCAGCCAGGGACAGGGCGGTCAGCCCCAGCATTTT	CASSQGQGGQPQHF
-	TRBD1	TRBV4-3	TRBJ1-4	TGCGCCAGCAGCCCAGGCGTGGGACAGCAAGTTGTTGAGGGTGAAAAACTGTTTTTT	CASSPGVGQQVVEGEKLFF
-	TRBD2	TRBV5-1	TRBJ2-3	TGCGCCAGCAGCCCCTCTAATCGCGGGACTAGTATCACTTCTAGCACAGATACGCAGTATTTT	CASSPSNRGTSITSSTDTQYF
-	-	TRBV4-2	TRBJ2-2	TGTGCCAGCAGCCAAGTGAACTGGCCGAACACCGGGGAGCTGTTTTTT	CASSQVNWPNTGELFF
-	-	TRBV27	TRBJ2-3	TGTGCCAGCAGTTTAATATCTGCCGTGCCCACAGATACGCAGTATTTT	CASSLISAVPTDTQYF
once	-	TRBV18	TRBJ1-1	TGTGCCAGCTCACCACCAGCAGGGTATGAGGTAAGCCGAGAAGCTTTCTTT	CASSPPAGYEVSREAFF
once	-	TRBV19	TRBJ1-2	TGTGCCAGTAGTATCCACTATGGCTACACCTTC	CASSIHYGYTF
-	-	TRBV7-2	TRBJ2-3	TGTGCCAGCACCCGCGCGCGCACAGATACGCAGTATTTT	CASTRARTDTQYF
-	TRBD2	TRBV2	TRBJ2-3	TGTGCCAGCAGTTTAGCGGGAGGGCCGTTGGATACGCAGTATTTT	CASSLAGGPLDTQYF
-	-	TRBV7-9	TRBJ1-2	TGTGCCAGCAAGAAAGGTCTCGGGGAAGGCTATGGCTACACCTTC	CASKKGLGEGYGYTF
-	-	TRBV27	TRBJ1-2	TGTGCCAGCAGGAATAGGACAGCTACTTATTCGGGTCGCTACACCTTC	CASRNRTATYSGRYTF